This T cell receptor beta chain was sequenced during a study of cytomegalovirus exposure and HLA in healthy donors. Study background: The Caucasian-associated ancestry cluster contained about four fifths of the approximately 400 genotyped donors.

Amplification used 60 Vbeta primers and 13 Jbeta primers. Repertoires were generated with immunoSEQ multiplex PCR, while TCRdb's copy carries only in-frame clones and drops some. The sample shows some 190,000 clones, about 80% of them seen only once. The study, taken as a whole, reports: Under 20,000 TCR beta sequences were associated with HLA alleles at 0.05 false discovery rate in a later analysis. Rare TCR sequences dominated, though some public TCRs recurred in many donors. Prior analysis indicated that the majority of TCR beta V segments exhibited productivity approximately 87% or approximately 30% of the time.

In regard to this clone: Its antigen is currently unknown.

The ends were cut back, 0 bases at V and 0 bases at J, with 21 bases in the middle. The CDR3 length is 19 residues. Germline V gene lookup returns CDR1 WNHNN and CDR2 SYGVQD (reference sequence). The TCR comes from a man between 35 and 55 years old in good health and CMV-seronegative. The chain is built from TRBV10-1 and TRBJ2-7, with TRBD2 as a possible D gene (5 bases). The material sequenced was PBMCs. The DNA of the CDR3 is TGCGCCAGCAGTGAGTCAGAGACCCCACAGCGGCCAAGCTCCTACGAGCAGTACTTC. It is translated as CASSESETPQRPSSYEQYF.